Listed here are 2 T cell receptor beta chains from one sample, sequenced in a study of monozygotic twins with inflammatory bowel disease. Each CDR3 protein gets one entry in TCRdb, which reprocessed the 5' RACE reads and gives no DNA. The sample is made up of 150,000 or so distinct CDR3 sequences, and the top ten hold around 1.3% of it. Sample: blood. These receptors were taken from a human donor with ulcerative colitis or Crohn's disease, or a healthy co-twin of an affected twin (not recorded which).

This chain connects TRBV7-9 to TRBJ1-1. Germline CDR1 reads SEHNR; CDR2 reads FQNEAQ (reference sequence). The CDR3 is 11 amino acids. The CDR3 reads CTSSQALEAFF.

The chain couples TRBV14 to TRBJ1-1; with no DNA, the TCRdb D assignment of TRBD1 cannot be verified. Germline loops: CDR1 SGHDN, CDR2 FVKESK. This CDR3 comprises 15 residues. The CDR3 sequence is CASRISTGLGSEAFF.